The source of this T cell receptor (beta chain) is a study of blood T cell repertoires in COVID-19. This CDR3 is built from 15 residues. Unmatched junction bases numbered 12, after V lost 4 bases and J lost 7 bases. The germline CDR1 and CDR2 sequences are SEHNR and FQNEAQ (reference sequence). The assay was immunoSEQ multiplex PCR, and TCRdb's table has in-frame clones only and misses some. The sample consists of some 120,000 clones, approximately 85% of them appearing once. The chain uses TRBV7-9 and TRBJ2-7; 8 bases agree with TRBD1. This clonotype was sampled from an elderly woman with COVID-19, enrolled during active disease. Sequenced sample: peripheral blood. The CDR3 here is CASSSAGTGDREQYF. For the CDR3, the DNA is TGTGCCAGCAGCTCCGCCGGGACAGGTGACCGGGAGCAGTACTTC.